Below are 28 T cell receptor beta chains sequenced from a single sample in a study of blood T cell repertoires in COVID-19. Sequenced by immunoSEQ multiplex PCR; TCRdb stores in-frame clones only, minus some. The sample has roughly 200,000 clones, 70% to 90% seen once; the top ten hold 15% to 20%. The specimen was peripheral blood. These receptors originate from a man aged 45-65 years with COVID-19, enrolled during active disease.

V usage is TRBV28 and J usage is TRBJ1-5; D is possibly TRBD1 (5 bases). The CDR3 covers 14 residues. V was trimmed by 6 bases and J by 1 base, leaving 10 bases between them. CDR1 and CDR2 (germline): MDHEN, SYDVKM. The CDR3, as DNA: TGTGCCAGCAGAAAAGGGGCCAGCAATCAGCCCCAGCATTTT. Its protein product is CASRKGASNQPQHF.

The chain uses TRBV7-2 and TRBJ1-6; a possible D gene is TRBD1 (5 bases). V lost 2 bases to trimming and J lost 8 bases, with 16 bases between them. CDR1 and CDR2 (germline): SGHTA, FQGNSA. This CDR3 comprises 16 residues. CDR3 DNA: TGTGCCAGCAGCTTATATTCAGGGAGGATGGATTCACCCCTCCACTTT. Amino acid sequence: CASSLYSGRMDSPLHF.

The gene calls are TRBV5-6 and TRBJ2-7, with D maybe TRBD1 (6 bases). CDR3 length: 12 amino acids. CDR1 and CDR2 (germline): SGHDT, YYEEEE. Trimming stripped 0 bases from V and 6 bases from J, with 7 bases between. As DNA, the CDR3 is TGTGCCAGCAGCTTGGGAGGGGGCGAGCAGTACTTC. Protein sequence: CASSLGGGEQYF.

The chain has TRBV6-2 or TRBV6-3 and TRBJ2-3, with 10 bases aligning to TRBD1. CDR1 and CDR2 (germline): MNHEY, SVGEGT. V shed 6 bases, J shed 2 bases, and the junction held 5 bases outside the gene matches. CDR3 length equals 15 residues. CDR3 nucleotide sequence: TGTGCCAGCAGCCCCCGACAGGGGGCCACAGATACGCAGTATTTT. This gives the protein CASSPRQGATDTQYF.

This clone was observed a handful of times. The V and J genes are TRBV30 and TRBJ1-6, with a possible D match to TRBD1 (6 bases). Germline V gives CDR1 GTSNPN, CDR2 SVGIG (reference sequence). V was cut by 2 bases and J by 13 bases, with 12 bases left in between. The CDR3 consists of 12 residues. CDR3 protein: CAWSPTGTPLHF. As DNA, the CDR3 is TGTGCCTGGAGTCCAACAGGGACCCCCCTCCACTTT. The full variable domain, completed using reference TRBV30 and TRBJ1-6, is SQTIHQWPATLVQPVGSPLSLECTVEGTSNPNLYWYRQAAGRGLQLLFYSVGIGQISSEVPQNLSASRPQDRQFILSSKKLLLSDSGFYLCAWSPTGTPLHFGNGTRLTVT.

This chain links TRBV7-6 with TRBJ1-6, with D uncertain. Trimming took 0 bases from V and 6 from J, leaving 6 bases between them. CDR1 and CDR2 (germline): SGHVS, FNYEAQ. The CDR3 sequence is 14 residues long. In nucleotides, the CDR3 is TGTGCCAGCAGCTTAGCCGATAGTAATTCACCCCTCCACTTT. Translated, it gives CASSLADSNSPLHF.

The V call is TRBV6-2 or TRBV6-3, the J call TRBJ1-5, with D hard to call. The CDR3 length is 14 residues. Germline CDR1 is MNHEY and CDR2 is SVGEGT. Trimming took 2 bases from V and 4 from J, leaving 9 bases between them. CDR3 loop: CASSYGRENQPQHF. CDR3 DNA: TGTGCCAGCAGTTACGGGAGGGAAAATCAGCCCCAGCATTTT.

The V gene is TRBV3-1 (or the pseudogene TRBV3-2), the J gene TRBJ2-1, with TRBD1 matching 10 bases. The CDR3 extends over 16 amino acids. Germline CDR1 reads LGHDT; CDR2 reads YNNKEL (reference sequence). With 3 bases clipped from V and 6 bases from J, the junction kept 8 bases outside the gene matches. CDR3 DNA: TGTGCCAGCAGCCAGGCCGGACAGGGGGGTATCAATGAGCAGTTCTTC. This encodes CASSQAGQGGINEQFF.

In this sample, this clone turned up a few times. This chain links TRBV24-1 with TRBJ2-5; the D gene is possibly TRBD2 (6 bases). The germline CDR1 and CDR2 sequences are KGHDR and SFDVKD. The CDR3 is 14 residues long. The ends were cut back, 3 bases at V and 4 bases at J, with 11 bases in the middle. CDR3 sequence: CATSDPGLRETQYF. Written as DNA, the CDR3 is TGTGCCACCAGTGATCCGGGACTTCGAGAGACCCAGTACTTC.

This clone occurred once. The chain recombines TRBV19 with TRBJ2-1; possible D gene TRBD2, 7 bases. CDR1 is LNHDA, CDR2 SQIVND, per germline (reference sequence). Trimming removed 5 bases from V and 6 bases from J, with 20 bases in between. The CDR3 sequence is 16 residues long. The CDR3 DNA is TGTGCCAGTAGTCCCAGGGCGGGCGGGGGCTCCAATGAGCAGTTCTTC. It is translated as CASSPRAGGGSNEQFF.

CDR3 nucleotides: TGTGCCAGCTCGGGCGGGAGGGACGACGAGCAGTACTTC. This gives the protein CASSGGRDDEQYF. The chain joins TRBV18 to TRBJ2-7; 9 nucleotides line up with TRBD2. CDR1 is KGHSH and CDR2 is LQKENI in the germline V gene. J gave up 5 bases and V 6 bases, and 5 bases lay outside the gene matches. The CDR3 runs 13 residues. The full variable domain, completed using reference TRBV18 and TRBJ2-7, is NAGVMQNPRHLVRRRGQEARLRCSPMKGHSHVYWYRQLPEEGLKFMVYLQKENIIDESGMPKERFSAEFPKEGPSILRIQQVVRGDSAAYFCASSGGRDDEQYFGPGTRLTVT.

J is TRBJ1-3 and V is TRBV6-6; 7 bases align to TRBD1. Looked up from germline, CDR1 is MNHNY and CDR2 is SVGAGI (reference sequence). Trimming removed 6 bases from V and 2 bases from J; junction bases left unmatched: 4. The CDR3 is 14 residues long. The CDR3 loop is CASRETGTGNTIYF. The CDR3 DNA reads as TGTGCCAGCAGAGAGACAGGGACTGGAAACACCATATATTTT.

The chain uses TRBV11-3 and TRBJ2-7; TRBD1 is a possible D gene (5 bases). Germline V gives CDR1 SGHNT, CDR2 YENEEA. The CDR3 covers 13 residues. V lost 3 bases, J lost 6 bases, and 12 bases lay in between. The chain's CDR3 is CASSFQGSGEQYF. In DNA form, the CDR3 reads TGTGCCAGCAGCTTTCAGGGTTCTGGCGAGCAGTACTTC.

The chain combines TRBV11-3 with TRBJ1-1, with D tentatively TRBD1 (6 bases). V was clipped by 5 bases and J by 5 bases, with 12 bases between them. The length of the CDR3 is 13 residues. Germline CDR1 SGHNT, CDR2 YENEEA. CDR3 amino acids: CASSQGRGTEAFF. As DNA, the CDR3 is TGTGCCAGCAGCCAGGGGAGGGGAACTGAAGCTTTCTTT. Full variable domain (rest looked up from reference TRBV11-3 and TRBJ1-1): EAGVVQSPRYKIIEKKQPVAFWCNPISGHNTLYWYLQNLGQGPELLIRYENEEAVDDSQLPKDRFSAERLKGVDSTLKIQPAELGDSAVYLCASSQGRGTEAFFGQGTRLTVV.

This chain connects TRBV9 to TRBJ1-2; 10 nucleotides line up with TRBD1. There are 16 residues in the CDR3. The J segment lost 9 bases and the V segment lost 0 bases, leaving 11 bases of the junction unmatched. Germline CDR1 reads SGDLS; CDR2 reads YYNGEE. In nucleotides, the CDR3 is TGTGCCAGCAGCGTAGGACGGACAGGGGGAACGGGGAGCTACACCTTC. Protein sequence: CASSVGRTGGTGSYTF.

The genes are TRBV19 and TRBJ2-1; 14 bases are a match to TRBD2. Losses at the gene ends were 5 bases for V and 4 bases for J; bases not matched to a gene: 4. CDR1 is LNHDA, CDR2 SQIVND, per germline (reference sequence). This CDR3 region has 16 residues. The CDR3 protein is CASSLTSGREYNEQFF. The CDR3 DNA reads as TGTGCCAGTAGTCTGACTAGCGGGAGGGAATACAATGAGCAGTTCTTC.

The CDR3 bases are TGTGCCAGCAGTGATGGGGCCAGCTCCTACAATGAGCAGTTCTTC. Protein product: CASSDGASSYNEQFF. The chain joins TRBV25-1 to TRBJ2-1; the D gene is possibly TRBD1 (5 bases). The V gene's germline CDR1 is MGHDK and CDR2 SYGVNS. V lost 3 bases and J 0 bases, leaving 9 bases between the germline ends. This CDR3 is built from 15 residues.

The V gene is TRBV19, the J gene TRBJ2-2; D is ambiguous. The germline CDR1 and CDR2 sequences are LNHDA and SQIVND (reference sequence). The V end lost 2 bases, the J end lost 2 bases, and 12 bases lay between the germline ends. This CDR3 spans 16 amino acids. CDR3 nucleotides: TGTGCCAGTAGTATAAGCGACTTACACAACACCGGGGAGCTGTTTTTT. It specifies CASSISDLHNTGELFF.

The chain recombines TRBV7-9 with TRBJ2-1; perhaps TRBD1 as D (7 bases). Germline-derived CDR1 and CDR2 are SEHNR and FQNEAQ (reference sequence). The V end lost 1 base, the J end lost 1 base, and 11 bases lay between the germline ends. CDR3 length equals 16 residues. CDR3 protein: CASSLGQGGSYNEQFF. The CDR3 DNA reads as TGTGCCAGCAGCTTAGGGCAGGGGGGTTCCTACAATGAGCAGTTCTTC.

The J gene is TRBJ2-3, the V gene TRBV4-2, with D hard to call. Per the germline V gene, CDR1 is LGHNA and CDR2 is YNFKEQ. V dropped 0 bases and J dropped 5 bases, with 9 bases sitting between them. This CDR3 is 14 amino acids long. The chain's CDR3 is CASSQDLRKDTQYF. The CDR3 nucleotides are TGTGCCAGCAGCCAAGACCTACGCAAAGATACGCAGTATTTT.

The gene calls are TRBV6-1 and TRBJ1-5, with TRBD1 matching 10 bases. CDR1 is MNHNS and CDR2 is SASEGT in the germline V gene. The CDR3 has 16 amino acids. V lost 3 bases and J lost 1; bases outside the gene matches: 3. The CDR3 protein is CASSDRDRGSNQPQHF. The CDR3 DNA sequence: TGTGCCAGCAGTGATAGGGACAGGGGAAGCAATCAGCCCCAGCATTTT.

The chain carries TRBV9 and TRBJ2-3, with 12 nucleotides matching TRBD2. The CDR3 is made up of 17 amino acids. Germline assignment: CDR1 SGDLS and CDR2 YYNGEE. V was pared by 1 base and J by 4 bases, with 7 bases of the junction left unmatched. CDR3 nucleotides: TGTGCCAGCAGCGTAACTAGCGGGGGGTTAGGGGCAGATACGCAGTATTTT. Amino acids: CASSVTSGGLGADTQYF. Variable domain in full (rest from reference TRBV9 and TRBJ2-3): DSGVTQTPKHLITATGQRVTLRCSPRSGDLSVYWYQQSLDQGLQFLIQYYNGEERAKGNILERFSAQQFPDLHSELNLSSLELGDSALYFCASSVTSGGLGADTQYFGPGTRLTVL.

This sequence joins TRBV9 and TRBJ2-7, with D perhaps TRBD1 (5 bases). Germline-derived CDR1 and CDR2 are SGDLS and YYNGEE. CDR3 length: 15 amino acids. V was shortened by 5 bases and J by 5 bases, with 20 bases between the two germline ends. In nucleotides, the CDR3 is TGTGCCAGCAGTCCGACTGTGGGGCCAGGAGACGAGCAGTACTTC. Its protein is CASSPTVGPGDEQYF.

The J gene is TRBJ2-5, the V gene TRBV27; D call uncertain. The ends were cut back, 5 bases at V and 1 base at J, with 14 bases in the middle. The CDR3 runs 15 residues. Looked up from germline, CDR1 is MNHEY and CDR2 is SMNVEV (reference sequence). The CDR3, as DNA: TGTGCCAGCAGTCGATCACCAGGAATCCAAGAGACCCAGTACTTC. Protein sequence: CASSRSPGIQETQYF.

The chain recombines TRBV6-2 or TRBV6-3 with TRBJ1-5; no definite D call. From germline, CDR1 is MNHEY and CDR2 SVGEGT. This CDR3 has 14 amino acids. V was cut by 0 bases and J by 4 bases, with 7 bases left in between. DNA of the CDR3: TGTGCCAGCAGTTACTCTGGAGAGAATCAGCCCCAGCATTTT. Its translation: CASSYSGENQPQHF.

The chain combines TRBV6-6 with TRBJ1-1; 9 bases are shared with TRBD1. CDR3 size: 14 residues. Germline V CDR1 and CDR2: MNHNY, SVGAGI (reference sequence). V was pared by 0 bases and J by 6 bases, with 2 bases of the junction left unmatched. CDR3 sequence reads: CASSYSRQGAEAFF. CDR3 DNA sequence: TGTGCCAGCAGTTACTCGAGACAGGGGGCTGAAGCTTTCTTT.

This rearrangement joins TRBV11-2 to TRBJ2-2; 12 bases fit TRBD2. The CDR3 contains 14 residues. V gave up 5 bases and J gave up 8 bases; unmatched junction bases: 3. The V gene's germline CDR1 is SGHAT and CDR2 FQNNGV. The CDR3 spells CASSRTSGIGELFF. CDR3 nucleotides: TGTGCCAGCAGCCGGACTAGCGGGATTGGGGAGCTGTTTTTT.

The chain recombines TRBV7-6 with TRBJ2-3, with 10 nucleotides matching TRBD2. The CDR3 extends over 18 amino acids. V dropped 1 base and J dropped 5; count of bases not matched to a gene: 12. Germline-derived CDR1 and CDR2 are SGHVS and FNYEAQ. The CDR3 DNA is TGTGCCAGCAGCTTAGAGTCGGCTAGCGGGAGCCGAGTAGATACGCAGTATTTT. Its translation is CASSLESASGSRVDTQYF.